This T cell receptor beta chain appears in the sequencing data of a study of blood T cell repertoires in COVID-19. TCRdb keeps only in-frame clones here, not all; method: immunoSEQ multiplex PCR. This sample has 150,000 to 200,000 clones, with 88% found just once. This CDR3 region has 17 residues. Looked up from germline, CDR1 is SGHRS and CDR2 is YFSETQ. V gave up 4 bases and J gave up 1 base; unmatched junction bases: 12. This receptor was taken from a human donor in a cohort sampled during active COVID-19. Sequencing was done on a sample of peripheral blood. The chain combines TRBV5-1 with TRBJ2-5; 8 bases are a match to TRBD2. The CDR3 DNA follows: TGCGCCAGCAGCCTCCCTAAGGGCGGGGGGACCCAAGAGACCCAGTACTTC. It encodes CASSLPKGGGTQETQYF.